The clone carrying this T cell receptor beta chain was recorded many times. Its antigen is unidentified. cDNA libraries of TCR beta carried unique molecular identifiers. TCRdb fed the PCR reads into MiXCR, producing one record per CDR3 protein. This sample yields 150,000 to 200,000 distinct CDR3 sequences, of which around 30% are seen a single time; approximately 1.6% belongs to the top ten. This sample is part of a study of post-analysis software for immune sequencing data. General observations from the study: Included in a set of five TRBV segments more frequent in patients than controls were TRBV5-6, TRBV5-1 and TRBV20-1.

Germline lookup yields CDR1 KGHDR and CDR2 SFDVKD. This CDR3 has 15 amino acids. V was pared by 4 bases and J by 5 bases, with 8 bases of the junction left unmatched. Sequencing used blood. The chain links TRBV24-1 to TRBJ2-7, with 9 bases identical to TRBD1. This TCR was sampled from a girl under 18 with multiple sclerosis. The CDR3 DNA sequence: TGTGCCACCAGTGACAGTCCGGGACAGGGTAACGAGCAGTACTTC. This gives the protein CATSDSPGQGNEQYF.